The 13 T cell receptor beta chains given below trace back to one sample, sequenced in a study of identical twins. TCRdb re-called the 5' RACE reads with MiXCR, one entry per CDR3 protein. The data contain about 160,000 distinct CDR3 sequences, 3% to 4.5% of them singletons. Sequencing was performed on memory T cells sorted from blood. The receptors shown here come from a man between 18 and 29 years old in good health.

This clonotype was found a few times. The chain employs TRBV19 and TRBJ1-5; no firm D call. The length of the CDR3 is 12 residues. V was shortened by 7 bases and J by 10 bases, with 14 bases between the two germline ends. CDR1 and CDR2 (germline): LNHDA, SQIVND (reference sequence). This CDR3 reads CASMRGLGPQHF. The CDR3 DNA reads as TGTGCCAGTATGCGGGGTTTGGGCCCCCAGCATTTT.

This clonotype has ten or more counts. The chain couples TRBV7-2 to TRBJ2-3, with D possibly TRBD2 on 6 matching bases. This CDR3 has 16 residues. The ends were cut back, 5 bases at V and 2 bases at J, with 17 bases in the middle. The germline CDR1 and CDR2 sequences are SGHTA and FQGNSA. The CDR3 nucleotides are TGTGCCAGCAGCGAAGCGGGTTCCAGCGTCACAGATACGCAGTATTTT. The encoded protein is CASSEAGSSVTDTQYF.

This clonotype was seen ten or more times. The chain joins TRBV28 to TRBJ2-7; no reliable D call. Trimming removed 5 bases at V and 2 bases at J, with 7 bases between. The CDR3 totals 12 residues. CDR1 and CDR2 from the germline V gene are MDHEN and SYDVKM. The CDR3 DNA reads TGTGCCAGCAGTAGGTTCACCTACGAGCAGTACTTC. This codes for CASSRFTYEQYF.

This clonotype was seen a few times. The V gene is TRBV19, the J gene TRBJ2-3, with D perhaps matching TRBD1 or TRBD2 (5 bases each). CDR3 length: 14 amino acids. Looked up from germline, CDR1 is LNHDA and CDR2 is SQIVND (reference sequence). The ends were cut back, 5 bases at V and 6 bases at J, with 15 bases in the middle. The CDR3 DNA is TGTGCCAGTAGTGCTCTGGGGCGGAGGGATACGCAGTATTTT. It specifies CASSALGRRDTQYF.

This clonotype was picked up many times. The chain couples TRBV27 to TRBJ2-4, with 7 positions matching TRBD2. Trimming at V came to 3 bases and at J to 7 bases, leaving 3 bases not matched to a gene. The germline CDR1 and CDR2 sequences are MNHEY and SMNVEV (reference sequence). The CDR3 covers 13 residues. CDR3 bases: TGTGCCAGCAGTTTTATGGGGGGGAACATTCAGTACTTC. This encodes CASSFMGGNIQYF.

This clonotype was seen repeatedly, ten times or more. The chain links TRBV7-9 to TRBJ2-3; no reliable D call. This CDR3 is built from 12 residues. Germline CDR1 reads SEHNR; CDR2 reads FQNEAQ (reference sequence). Trimming shortened V by 6 bases and J by 4 bases, and 8 bases separated the two germline ends. The CDR3 spells CASRHMADTQYF. In DNA, the CDR3 is TGTGCCAGCAGACACATGGCAGATACGCAGTATTTT.

The rearrangement uses TRBV2 and TRBJ1-5; no firm D call. V lost 7 bases and J lost 5, with 18 bases in between. The CDR3 contains 15 residues. In germline, CDR1 is SNHLY, CDR2 FYNNEI. The CDR3: CASKDGQFQYQPQHF. The CDR3 coding sequence is TGTGCCAGCAAGGACGGCCAATTCCAATATCAGCCCCAGCATTTT. The full variable domain, rest sourced from reference TRBV2 and TRBJ1-5, is EPEVTQTPSHQVTQMGQEVILRCVPISNHLYFYWYRQILGQKVEFLVSFYNNEISEKSEIFDDQFSVERPDGSNFTLKIRSTKLEDSAMYFCASKDGQFQYQPQHFGDGTRLSIL.

This clonotype has at least ten counts. The chain recombines TRBV28 with TRBJ1-4, with 9 bases lining up with TRBD1. The CDR3 totals 16 residues. The trim removed 3 bases at V and 7 bases at J, leaving 9 bases unmatched. Germline assignment: CDR1 MDHEN and CDR2 SYDVKM. The CDR3 DNA is TGTGCCAGCAGTTTGCTGGGACAGGGTTTTCGTGAAAAACTGTTTTTT. It translates to CASSLLGQGFREKLFF.

This clonotype was detected many times. The chain combines TRBV10-3 with TRBJ2-5; the D is unclear. The V end was cut by 2 bases, the J end by 7 bases, with 14 bases between. The CDR3 length is 14 residues. CDR1 and CDR2 from the germline V gene are ENHRY and SYGVKD. Written as DNA, the CDR3 is TGTGCCATCAGTGAGCTGCTAAGGCAGGTGACCCAGTACTTC. Translation gives CAISELLRQVTQYF.

In its sample, this clonotype was seen many times. The chain has TRBV7-9 and TRBJ1-2; D is uncertain. The length of the CDR3 is 13 residues. V was trimmed by 1 base and J by 5 bases, leaving 8 bases between them. In germline, CDR1 is SEHNR, CDR2 FQNEAQ (reference sequence). CDR3 DNA sequence: TGTGCCAGCAGCTTAGAAGCAGCTTATGGCTACACCTTC. This sequence encodes CASSLEAAYGYTF.

This clonotype has ten or more counts. The CDR3 spells CASSPSLWGGEAFF. In DNA form, the CDR3 reads TGTGCCAGCAGCCCTTCGCTCTGGGGAGGTGAAGCTTTCTTT. The chain has TRBV12-3 or TRBV12-4 and TRBJ1-1; D remains ambiguous. The CDR3 runs to 14 residues. With 6 bases removed from V and 7 bases from J, the gap between germline ends came to 18 bases.

This clonotype was seen at least ten times. V is TRBV20-1 and J is TRBJ2-1, with 7 bases matching TRBD2. The CDR3 extends over 14 amino acids. After removal of 6 bases from V and 7 bases from J, the junction contained 12 bases not matched to a gene. Germline CDR1 reads DFQATT; CDR2 reads SNEGSKA (reference sequence). The CDR3 DNA is TGCAGTGCCGGCGGGACTACCGGATGGAATGAGCAGTTCTTC. Encoded protein: CSAGGTTGWNEQFF.

Many counts were recorded for this clonotype. The J gene is TRBJ2-2, the V gene TRBV6-2 or TRBV6-3, with D tentatively TRBD1 or TRBD2 (5 bases each). The CDR3 loop spans 16 amino acids. Germline V gene data show CDR1 as MNHEY and CDR2 as SVGEGT. V was shortened by 6 bases and J by 4 bases, with 18 bases between the two germline ends. The CDR3 DNA follows: TGTGCCAGCAGCCACCAGGGAGCGGCTGGCACCGGGGAGCTGTTTTTT. Its protein is CASSHQGAAGTGELFF.